The T cell receptor beta chain under discussion was sequenced for a study of blood T cell repertoires in COVID-19. Study-wide context: Samples of COVID-19 (acute and convalescent) were obtained from the United States, Italy and Spain. PBMCs, B-cell-depleted T cells, or T cells provided the cDNA or gDNA that made up the material.

Original methodology: Amplification of reference gene primers provided the estimated nucleated cell counts. Method: immunoSEQ multiplex PCR; TCRdb's copy keeps in-frame clones and lacks some. Clone size and the V and J calls come from that table; the DNA yielded D and trimming. This table has 150,000 to 200,000 clones, 90% to 95% appearing once. This sequence originates from a woman aged 50 to 60 with acute or convalescent COVID-19. Sequencing used peripheral blood.

This CDR3 reads CASQGPREQYF. CDR3 nucleotides: TGCGCCAGCCAGGGGCCTCGGGAGCAGTACTTC. This chain connects TRBV5-1 to TRBJ2-7, with a tentative D call TRBD1 (6 bases). Germline V gene data show CDR1 as SGHRS and CDR2 as YFSETQ. The length of the CDR3 is 11 residues. The germline V and J ends were trimmed by 7 bases and 7 bases, with 12 bases remaining between them.